A single sample gave rise to the 7 T cell receptor beta chains below, sequenced in a study of cytomegalovirus exposure and HLA in healthy donors. Some clones are missing from TCRdb's copy, which holds only in-frame ones; the method was immunoSEQ multiplex PCR. This table has over 150,000 clones, around 83% appearing once. The sequenced material came from PBMCs. Source of these receptors: a woman aged 25-40 years in good health and CMV-seropositive.

Remarks on this clone: A read error may account for a junction end that differs from germline. The V gene is TRBV7-7, the J gene TRBJ2-1; 14 positions agree with TRBD2. Germline assignment: CDR1 SSHAT and CDR2 FNYEAQ (reference sequence). The CDR3 runs to 18 residues. The CDR3 nucleotides are TGTGCTAGCAGCCGACTAGCGGGAGGGCCAAGTGCATACAATGAGCAGTTCTTC. Translating it yields CASSRLAGGPSAYNEQFF.

V gene TRBV28 combines with J gene TRBJ2-1; tentative D call: TRBD2 (6 bases). CDR3 length: 14 residues. CDR1 is MDHEN, CDR2 SYDVKM, per germline. Trimming removed 4 bases from V and 0 bases from J, with 7 bases in between. The CDR3 reads CASSWEASYNEQFF. As DNA, the CDR3 is TGTGCCAGCAGTTGGGAGGCCTCCTACAATGAGCAGTTCTTC.

J is TRBJ2-1 and V is TRBV4-1, with 9 bases lining up with TRBD2. The CDR3 is 15 residues long. Germline CDR1 reads MGHRA; CDR2 reads YSYEKL. Unmatched junction bases numbered 3, after V lost 0 bases and J lost 6 bases. For the CDR3, the DNA is TGCGCCAGCAGCCAAGATGGGACTAGCACCAATGAGCAGTTCTTC. This gives the protein CASSQDGTSTNEQFF.

In its sample, this clone was seen once. The CDR3 loop reads CASSQVWVGQGGEQFF. The CDR3 DNA sequence: TGTGCCAGCAGCCAAGTATGGGTTGGACAGGGCGGTGAGCAGTTCTTC. This chain connects TRBV14 to TRBJ2-1, with TRBD1 matching over 8 bases. J lost 9 bases, V lost 1 base, and 11 bases had no gene match. CDR3 length: 16 amino acids. The V gene's germline CDR1 is SGHDN and CDR2 FVKESK. Full variable domain (outside the CDR3, taken from reference TRBV14 and TRBJ2-1): EAGVTQFPSHSVIEKGQTVTLRCDPISGHDNLYWYRRVMGKEIKFLLHFVKESKQDESGMPNNRFLAERTGGTYSTLKVQPAELEDSGVYFCASSQVWVGQGGEQFFGPGTRLTVL.

The CDR3 sequence: CASSYGQSHGYTF. CDR3 sequence (DNA): TGTGCCAGCAGTTACGGACAGTCCCATGGCTACACCTTC. The chain couples TRBV6-5 to TRBJ1-2, with D possibly matching TRBD1 (6 bases). This CDR3 region has 13 residues. Germline V gene lookup returns CDR1 MNHEY and CDR2 SVGAGI. V was shortened by 2 bases and J by 6 bases, with 10 bases between the two germline ends.

The chain uses TRBV5-6 and TRBJ1-4; D might be TRBD1 (5 bases). Trimming took 2 bases from V and 0 from J, leaving 20 bases between them. The CDR3 has 19 amino acids. Germline loops: CDR1 SGHDT, CDR2 YYEEEE. The CDR3 spells CASSFVITHGTATNEKLFF. The CDR3 DNA follows: TGTGCCAGCAGCTTTGTGATAACCCATGGGACTGCAACTAATGAAAAACTGTTTTTT.

The chain links TRBV6-6 to TRBJ1-1, with 10 bases aligning to TRBD1. CDR3 length equals 14 residues. The V gene's germline CDR1 is MNHNY and CDR2 SVGAGI (reference sequence). Germline trimming cut 5 bases from V and 8 bases from J; bases unmatched to any gene: 8. CDR3: CASSPDRGHSEAFF. The DNA of the CDR3 is TGTGCCAGCAGTCCCGACAGGGGGCATTCGGAAGCTTTCTTT.